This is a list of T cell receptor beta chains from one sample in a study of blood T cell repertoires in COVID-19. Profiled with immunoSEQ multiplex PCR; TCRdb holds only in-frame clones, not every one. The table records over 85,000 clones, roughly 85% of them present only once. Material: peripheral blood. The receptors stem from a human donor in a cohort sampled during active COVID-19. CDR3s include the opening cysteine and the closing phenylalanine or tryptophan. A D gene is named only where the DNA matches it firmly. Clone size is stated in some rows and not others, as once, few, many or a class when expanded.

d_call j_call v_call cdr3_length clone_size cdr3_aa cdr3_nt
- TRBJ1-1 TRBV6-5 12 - CASSQTNTEAFF TGTGCCAGCAGCCAGACAAACACTGAAGCTTTCTTT
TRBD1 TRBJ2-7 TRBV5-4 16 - CASSPGGTGNSYEQYF TGTGCCAGCAGCCCTGGTGGGACAGGCAACTCCTACGAGCAGTACTTC
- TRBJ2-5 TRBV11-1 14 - CASSFPGARKTQYF TGTGCCAGCAGCTTTCCAGGGGCGAGAAAGACCCAGTACTTC
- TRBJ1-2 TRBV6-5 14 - CASSYSRTVYGYTF TGTGCCAGCAGTTACTCGAGGACAGTCTATGGCTACACCTTC
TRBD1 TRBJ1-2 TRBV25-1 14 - CASRETQGAAGYTF TGTGCCAGCAGAGAAACACAGGGGGCGGCTGGCTACACCTTC
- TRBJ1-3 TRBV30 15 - CAWSRVGSSGNTIYF TGTGCCTGGAGCAGGGTCGGGAGCTCTGGAAACACCATATATTTT
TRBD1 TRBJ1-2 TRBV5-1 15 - CASRAPGQTSYGYTF TGCGCCAGCAGAGCTCCGGGACAGACCTCCTATGGCTACACCTTC
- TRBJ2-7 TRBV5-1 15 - CASSLTAMGSYEQYF TGCGCCAGCAGCTTAACAGCTATGGGCTCCTACGAGCAGTACTTC
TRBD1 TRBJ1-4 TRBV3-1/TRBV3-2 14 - CASRPTGGSEKLFF TGTGCCAGCAGACCTACAGGGGGTTCTGAAAAACTGTTTTTT
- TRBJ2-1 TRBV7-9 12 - CASSLAKAEQFF TGTGCCAGCAGCTTAGCTAAAGCGGAGCAGTTCTTC
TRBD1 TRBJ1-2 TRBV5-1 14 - CASTDSTGTGGYTF TGCGCCAGCACTGATTCGACAGGGACAGGTGGCTACACCTTC
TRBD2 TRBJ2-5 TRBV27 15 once CASSLWGGGKGTQYF TGTGCCAGCAGTTTATGGGGCGGGGGTAAGGGGACCCAGTACTTC
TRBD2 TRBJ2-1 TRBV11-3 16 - CASSSPTSGTYNEQFF TGTGCCAGCAGCTCTCCGACTAGCGGTACCTACAATGAGCAGTTCTTC
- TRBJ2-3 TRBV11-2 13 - CASSSGYTDTQYF TGTGCCAGCAGCTCAGGGTACACAGATACGCAGTATTTT
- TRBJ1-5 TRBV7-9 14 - CASSDGAVNQPQHF TGTGCCAGCAGCGATGGGGCAGTCAATCAGCCCCAGCATTTT
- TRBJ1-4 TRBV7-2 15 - CASSWGVGINEKLFF TGTGCCAGCAGCTGGGGCGTGGGCATTAATGAAAAACTGTTTTTT
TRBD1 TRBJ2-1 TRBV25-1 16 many CASSAAGGALGNEQFF TGTGCCAGCAGTGCGGCAGGGGGCGCTTTGGGCAATGAGCAGTTCTTC
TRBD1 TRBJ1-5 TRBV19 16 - CASSIPTGGSNQPQHF TGTGCCAGTAGTATACCGACAGGGGGTAGCAATCAGCCCCAGCATTTT